A selection of T cell receptor beta chains follows, all from one sample in a study of cytomegalovirus exposure and HLA in healthy donors. Only in-frame clones appear in the TCRdb table, and some are missing; sequencing was by immunoSEQ multiplex PCR. The repertoire has around 110,000 clones, 80% to 85% of them found once; the top ten carry about a fifth. Sequencing used PBMCs. All receptors come from a man aged 25-45 years in good health and CMV-seropositive. The CDR3 runs from the conserved cysteine through the conserved F or W. Fields, in order: D gene, clone size, V gene, J gene, CDR3 length, CDR3 DNA, CDR3 protein. The D gene is left open where the match is weak. A clone size is listed for some rows: how often the clone was seen (once, few, many), or a class if it is expanded.

TRBD2	once	TRBV29-1	TRBJ2-2	14	TGCAGCGTTGGGGGCGGGGGGGCGGCCGGGGAGCTGTTTTTT	CSVGGGGAAGELFF
TRBD1	once	TRBV9	TRBJ1-2	15	TGTGCCAGCAGCCCCCGACAGGGGGTGGGCTATGGCTACACCTTC	CASSPRQGVGYGYTF
TRBD1	.	TRBV11-2	TRBJ2-2	15	TGTGCCAGCAGCTTCGGGCAGGGGGTAGCCGGGGAGCTGTTTTTT	CASSFGQGVAGELFF
TRBD2	.	TRBV4-1	TRBJ2-1	16	TGCGCCAGCAGCCAAGAGGGCGGGAGGGCCTACAATGAGCAGTTCTTC	CASSQEGGRAYNEQFF
.	.	TRBV6-1	TRBJ1-1	11	TGTGCCAGCAGTTACGGGTTTGAAGCTTTCTTT	CASSYGFEAFF
TRBD1	.	TRBV2	TRBJ1-4	15	TGTGCCAGCAGCCCCAACAGGGGGCGAGGTGAAAAACTGTTTTTT	CASSPNRGRGEKLFF
TRBD1	.	TRBV28	TRBJ1-2	15	TGTGCCAGCAGTTGGTCAGGGGGTGAGGGCTATGGCTACACCTTC	CASSWSGGEGYGYTF
TRBD1	.	TRBV5-6	TRBJ2-7	15	TGTGCCAGCAGCCGGACCGGGACAGGGGGTTACGAGCAGTACTTC	CASSRTGTGGYEQYF
.	.	TRBV5-1	TRBJ2-3	14	TGCGCCAGCAGAGAACTAGTTGGCACAGATACGCAGTATTTT	CASRELVGTDTQYF
TRBD1	.	TRBV2	TRBJ1-2	14	TGTGCCAGCAATGATAGGGGGCGCTTTAATGGCTACACCTTC	CASNDRGRFNGYTF
.	.	TRBV2	TRBJ2-3	13	TGTGCCAGCAGTGAAGCTGGGGAGGATACGCAGTATTTT	CASSEAGEDTQYF
.	once	TRBV7-9	TRBJ1-6	17	TGTGCCAGCAGCCCGAAGACTGTAAGCTCCTATAATTCACCCCTCCACTTT	CASSPKTVSSYNSPLHF
TRBD2	.	TRBV4-2	TRBJ2-7	15	TGTGCCAGCAGCCAAGATCGCGCGGGGGGGGATGAGCAGTACTTC	CASSQDRAGGDEQYF
TRBD1	.	TRBV10-1	TRBJ2-3	17	TGCGCCAGCAGTGAGCCCGGGACAGGGGGAAGCACAGATACGCAGTATTTT	CASSEPGTGGSTDTQYF
.	.	TRBV28	TRBJ2-1	13	TGTGCCAGCAGGGGGGGGCCCTACAATGAGCAGTTCTTC	CASRGGPYNEQFF
.	few	TRBV11-2	TRBJ1-5	14	TGTGCCAGCAGCCATGACTATAGCAATCAGCCCCAGCATTTT	CASSHDYSNQPQHF
.	.	TRBV5-4	TRBJ2-1	15	TGTGCCAGCAGCTTGGGACTTGACAGATACAATGAGCAGTTCTTC	CASSLGLDRYNEQFF
.	once	TRBV4-1	TRBJ1-5	16	TGCGCCAGCAGCCAAGACCCAGGGGATGGCAATCAGCCCCAGCATTTT	CASSQDPGDGNQPQHF
TRBD1	.	TRBV11-3	TRBJ2-2	14	TGTGCCAGCACCCCAGGGGGCCACACCGGGGAGCTGTTTTTT	CASTPGGHTGELFF
.	.	TRBV5-1	TRBJ1-6	14	TGCGCCAGCAGCTTGGAGGGCAGGGATACACCCCTCCACTTT	CASSLEGRDTPLHF
.	.	TRBV2	TRBJ1-1	11	TGTGCCAGCTCCTTGAACACTGAAGCTTTCTTT	CASSLNTEAFF
TRBD2	.	TRBV19	TRBJ2-1	15	TGTGCCAGTAGTATGTTAGCGGGAGGGTACAATGAGCAGTTCTTC	CASSMLAGGYNEQFF
TRBD2	once	TRBV30	TRBJ2-1	14	TGTGCCTGGAGTACACTAGCGGTATACAATGAGCAGTTCTTC	CAWSTLAVYNEQFF
.	.	TRBV4-1	TRBJ2-3	16	TGCGCCAGCAGCCAACTCACAGGGTTAGGAACACATACGCAGTATTTT	CASSQLTGLGTHTQYF
.	once	TRBV13	TRBJ2-7	16	TGTGCCAGCAGCTTAACGGAGTTTTTAAGTTCCTACGAGCAGTACTTC	CASSLTEFLSSYEQYF
.	.	TRBV6-5	TRBJ1-1	14	TGTGCCAGCAGTTACTCGACTCTATCCACTGAAGCTTTCTTT	CASSYSTLSTEAFF
.	.	TRBV6-1	TRBJ1-2	13	TGTGCCAGCAGACCCTCGGGGGAGGGTGGCTACACCTTC	CASRPSGEGGYTF
TRBD1	few	TRBV15	TRBJ2-3	15	TGTGCCACCAGCAGGACAGGGGGCTGGACAGATACGCAGTATTTT	CATSRTGGWTDTQYF
.	.	TRBV5-1	TRBJ2-1	15	TGCGCCAGCAGCTTGGTCGCGGGTTCCTACAATGAGCAGTTCTTC	CASSLVAGSYNEQFF
.	.	TRBV27	TRBJ1-4	14	TGTGCCAGCAGTTGGCAGGGAGGTCAGGAAAAACTGTTTTTT	CASSWQGGQEKLFF
.	.	TRBV2	TRBJ1-2	15	TGTGCCAGCAGCGTCGGACAGCTAGCGGCCTATGGCTACACCTTC	CASSVGQLAAYGYTF
TRBD2	few	TRBV4-2	TRBJ2-7	17	TGTGCCAGCAGCCATCCAACTAGCGGGGGAGTGTTGGGCGAGCAGTACTTC	CASSHPTSGGVLGEQYF
.	.	TRBV2	TRBJ1-2	11	TGTGCCAGCAGTAGCGGGTTCGGCTACACCTTC	CASSSGFGYTF
TRBD1	.	TRBV5-5	TRBJ1-5	14	TGTGCCAGCAGCCCCTCTCAGGGGGACCAGCCCCAGCATTTT	CASSPSQGDQPQHF
TRBD1	.	TRBV4-1	TRBJ1-2	16	TGCGCCAGCAGCCCCTATGCGCACAGGGGCAACTATGGCTACACCTTC	CASSPYAHRGNYGYTF
.	.	TRBV7-2	TRBJ2-1	12	TGTGCCAGCAGCTCACCCGCCGCGGAGCAGTTCTTC	CASSSPAAEQFF
TRBD2	once	TRBV7-2	TRBJ2-6	18	TGTGCCAGCAGCTTTTTCTGGGGGGGACGGAGCGGGGCCAACGTCCTGACTTTC	CASSFFWGGRSGANVLTF
.	.	TRBV5-1	TRBJ1-6	15	TGCGCCAGCAGGCGGATGGAGGGCGGGAATTCACCCCTCCACTTT	CASRRMEGGNSPLHF
TRBD1	.	TRBV10-1	TRBJ1-2	15	TGCGCCAGCAGCGCCGGGACAGGGATTGATTATGGCTACACCTTC	CASSAGTGIDYGYTF
TRBD1	.	TRBV28	TRBJ1-3	18	TGTGCCAGCAGTACCTCCGCAGCCCAGGGGGCGACTGGAAACACCATATATTTT	CASSTSAAQGATGNTIYF
TRBD1	.	TRBV7-9	TRBJ1-6	15	TGTGCCAGCAGCTCACAGGGGGCGGATAATTCACCCCTCCACTTT	CASSSQGADNSPLHF
.	.	TRBV7-9	TRBJ1-2	13	TGTGCCAGCAGCCCAGGGGATTCCTATGGCTACACCTTC	CASSPGDSYGYTF
.	.	TRBV19	TRBJ2-1	14	TGTGCCAGTAGTATAAGAGATTCGAGCGGTGAGCAGTTCTTC	CASSIRDSSGEQFF
.	once	TRBV4-1	TRBJ1-1	16	TGCGCCAGCAGCCAAGATCCCACAGTGGTGAACACTGAAGCTTTCTTT	CASSQDPTVVNTEAFF
.	.	TRBV5-1	TRBJ2-1	13	TGCGCCAGCAGCTTGGACTTCCCCAATGAGCAGTTCTTC	CASSLDFPNEQFF
.	.	TRBV6-5	TRBJ1-5	14	TGTGCCAGCAGTGCGGGACGGAATTATCAGCCCCAGCATTTT	CASSAGRNYQPQHF
.	.	TRBV5-4	TRBJ2-2	13	TGTGCCAGCAGCGCCCAGGGGACCGGGGAGCTGTTTTTT	CASSAQGTGELFF
.	.	TRBV2	TRBJ2-3	15	TGTGCCAGCACCCCGTTCCAGTCTAGCACAGATACGCAGTATTTT	CASTPFQSSTDTQYF
TRBD1	.	TRBV28	TRBJ1-5	16	TGTGCCAGCAGTGCTTCGTTTGGGACAGGGGATCAGCCCCAGCATTTT	CASSASFGTGDQPQHF